This TCR beta chain was sequenced in a study of OX40 agonist ivuxolimab in advanced cancers. Study background: Dose-escalation patients' cancers were hepatocellular carcinoma, melanoma, renal cell or head and neck cancer. Three patients showed partial responses: one hepatocellular carcinoma and two cutaneous melanoma cases.

Only in-frame clones appear in the TCRdb table, and some are missing; sequencing was by immunoSEQ multiplex PCR. Of some 40,000 clones in the sample, more than 70% were seen once. General study points: Clonal expansion from baseline to week 6 occurred in both CD4+ and CD8+ T cells. Relative to CD4+, CD8+ T cells held more expanded clones on average.

V shed 0 bases and J shed 5 bases, with 12 bases lying between them. Germline V gene data show CDR1 as SGDLS and CDR2 as YYNGEE. This CDR3 contains 15 residues. The sample holds a few counts of this clone. Its antigen is undetermined. The V gene is TRBV9, the J gene TRBJ2-1; D gene ambiguous. The origin of this receptor is an adult with an advanced solid tumor such as melanoma, head and neck, liver or kidney cancer. The sequencing here drew on CD4+ or CD8+ T cells sorted from blood, taken in a trial of the OX40 agonist ivuxolimab. CDR3 in DNA: TGTGCCAGCAGCGTAGGGGCGGAACAACACAATGAGCAGTTCTTC. Translated, it gives CASSVGAEQHNEQFF.